The T cell receptor beta chain described here comes from a study of blood T cell repertoires in COVID-19. V was clipped by 0 bases and J by 8 bases; unmatched bases: 7. From germline, CDR1 is KGHSH and CDR2 LQKENI. CDR3 length: 15 residues. Authors' methods: Amplifying reference gene primers gave estimates of nucleated cell counts. Only in-frame clones appear in the TCRdb table, and some are missing; sequencing was by immunoSEQ multiplex PCR. That table is the source of V, J and clone size, and D and trimming were worked out from the DNA. The sample has 300,000 to 400,000 clones, approximately 90% seen once; the top ten hold over 0.9%.

This sequence was found in a young woman with acute COVID-19. V and J are TRBV18 and TRBJ1-2, with 9 nucleotides matching TRBD1. Sequenced input: PBMCs or T cells enriched from blood (not recorded which). CDR3 region: CASSPPGDRVEGYTF. DNA for the CDR3: TGTGCCAGCTCACCACCGGGGGACAGGGTGGAAGGCTACACCTTC.